The T cell receptor (beta chain) under discussion was sequenced for a study of beta chain features in type 1 diabetes. Findings of the study overall: Across all four CD4+ subsets, people with type 1 diabetes showed modestly shorter TCRB CDR3s.

The isolated RNA, all of it, was reverse transcribed, so expressed TCRB transcripts were what got sequenced. Profiling relied on immunoSEQ multiplex PCR, and the TCRdb table lists in-frame clones only, not all of them. The table lists 500,000 to 800,000 clones, roughly 12% of them singletons. The CDR3 extends over 14 amino acids. Germline-derived CDR1 and CDR2 are SSHAT and FNYEAQ (reference sequence). This clone has more than one count but fewer than ten. Antigen unknown. The junction departs from germline at one end; a sequencing error may be responsible. A sort by CD45RO/CCR7/CD25/CD127/CD95/CD27 yielded CD4+ naive, central memory, regulatory and stem cell-like memory cells. The authors obtained over 98% purity in all sorted populations.

The rearrangement joins TRBV7-7 to TRBJ2-3; D is undetermined. The sequence was collected from a man aged 30-40 years with type 1 diabetes. Sequencing was performed on naive CD4+ T cells from blood. The CDR3 nucleotides read TGTGCTAGCAGCTTAGATCAGGGCACAGATACGCAGTATTTT. It specifies CASSLDQGTDTQYF.